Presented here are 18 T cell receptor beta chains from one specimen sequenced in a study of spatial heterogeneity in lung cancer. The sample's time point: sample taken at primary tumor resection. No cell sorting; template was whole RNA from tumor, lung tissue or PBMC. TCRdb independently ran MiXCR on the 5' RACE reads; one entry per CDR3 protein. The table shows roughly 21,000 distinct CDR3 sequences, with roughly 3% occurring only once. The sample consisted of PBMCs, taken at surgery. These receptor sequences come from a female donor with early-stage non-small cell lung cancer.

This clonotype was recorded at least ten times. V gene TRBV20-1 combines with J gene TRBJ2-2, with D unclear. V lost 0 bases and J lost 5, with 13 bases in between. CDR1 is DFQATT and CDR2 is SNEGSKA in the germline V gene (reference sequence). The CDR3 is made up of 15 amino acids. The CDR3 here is CSARDMDAMTGELFF. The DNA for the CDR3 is TGCAGTGCTAGAGATATGGATGCTATGACCGGGGAGCTGTTTTTT.

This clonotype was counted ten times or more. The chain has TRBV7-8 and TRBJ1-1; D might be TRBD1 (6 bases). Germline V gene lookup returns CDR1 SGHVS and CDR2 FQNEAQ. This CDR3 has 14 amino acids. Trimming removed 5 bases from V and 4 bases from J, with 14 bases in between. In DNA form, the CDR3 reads TGTGCCAGCAGCCCCCGGAGGGGGGGCACTGAAGCTTTCTTT. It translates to CASSPRRGGTEAFF.

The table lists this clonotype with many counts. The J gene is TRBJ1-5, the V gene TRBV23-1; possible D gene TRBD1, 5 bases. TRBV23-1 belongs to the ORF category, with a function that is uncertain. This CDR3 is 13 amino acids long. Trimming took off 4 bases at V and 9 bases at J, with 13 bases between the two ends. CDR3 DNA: TGCGCCAGCAGTCCTGCCGCCGGGACGCCCCAGCATTTT. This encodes CASSPAAGTPQHF.

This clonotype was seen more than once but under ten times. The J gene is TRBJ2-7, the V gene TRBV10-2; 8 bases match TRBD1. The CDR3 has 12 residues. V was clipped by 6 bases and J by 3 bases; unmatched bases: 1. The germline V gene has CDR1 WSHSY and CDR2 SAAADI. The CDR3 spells CASRTGGYEQYF. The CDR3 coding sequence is TGCGCCAGCAGAACAGGGGGCTACGAGCAGTACTTC.

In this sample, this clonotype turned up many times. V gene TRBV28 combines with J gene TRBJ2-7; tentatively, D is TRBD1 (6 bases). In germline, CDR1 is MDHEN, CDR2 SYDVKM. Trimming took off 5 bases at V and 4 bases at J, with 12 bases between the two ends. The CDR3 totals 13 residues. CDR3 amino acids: CASSPDSDYEQYF. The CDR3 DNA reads TGTGCCAGCAGTCCGGACAGCGATTACGAGCAGTACTTC.

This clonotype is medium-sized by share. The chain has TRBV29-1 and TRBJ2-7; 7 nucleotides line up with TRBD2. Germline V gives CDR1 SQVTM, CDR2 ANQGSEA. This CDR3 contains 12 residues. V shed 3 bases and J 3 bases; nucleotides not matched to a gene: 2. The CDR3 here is CSVEERGYEQYF. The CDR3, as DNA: TGCAGCGTTGAGGAGCGGGGCTACGAGCAGTACTTC.

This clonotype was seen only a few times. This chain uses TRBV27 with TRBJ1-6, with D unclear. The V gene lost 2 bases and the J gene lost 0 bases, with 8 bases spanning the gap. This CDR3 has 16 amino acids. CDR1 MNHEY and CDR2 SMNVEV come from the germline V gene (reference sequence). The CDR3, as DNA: TGTGCCAGCAGTTTAAAGGGTATCTCCTATAATTCACCCCTCCACTTT. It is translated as CASSLKGISYNSPLHF.

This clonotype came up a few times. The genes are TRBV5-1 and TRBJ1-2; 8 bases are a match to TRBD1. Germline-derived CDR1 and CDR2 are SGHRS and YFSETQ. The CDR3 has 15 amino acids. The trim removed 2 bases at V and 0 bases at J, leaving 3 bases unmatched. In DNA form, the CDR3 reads TGCGCCAGCAGCTTACAGGGGGATCCTAACTATGGCTACACCTTC. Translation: CASSLQGDPNYGYTF.

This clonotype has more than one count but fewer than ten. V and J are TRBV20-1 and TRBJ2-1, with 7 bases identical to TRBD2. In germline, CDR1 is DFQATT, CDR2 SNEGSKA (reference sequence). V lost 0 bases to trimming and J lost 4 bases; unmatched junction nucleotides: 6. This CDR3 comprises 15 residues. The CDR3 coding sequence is TGCAGTGCTAGAGATTACGCGGGAGAGTACAATGAGCAGTTCTTC. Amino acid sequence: CSARDYAGEYNEQFF.

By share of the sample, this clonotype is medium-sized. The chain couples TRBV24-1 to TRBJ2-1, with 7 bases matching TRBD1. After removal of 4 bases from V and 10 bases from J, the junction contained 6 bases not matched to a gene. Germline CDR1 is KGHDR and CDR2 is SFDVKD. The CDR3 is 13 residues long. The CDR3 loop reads CATSDLTGPEQFF. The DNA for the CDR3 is TGTGCCACCAGTGACCTGACAGGGCCCGAGCAGTTCTTC.

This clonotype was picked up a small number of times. The DNA for the CDR3 is TGTGCCAGCAGCCAAGTCGGAGGGCTAAACATTCAGTACTTC. This sequence encodes CASSQVGGLNIQYF. J is TRBJ2-4 and V is TRBV14; tentatively, D is TRBD2 (6 bases). CDR3 length: 14 residues. Germline V gene data show CDR1 as SGHDN and CDR2 as FVKESK. The germline V and J ends were trimmed by 1 base and 6 bases, with 10 bases remaining between them. The full variable domain, completed using reference TRBV14 and TRBJ2-4, is EAGVTQFPSHSVIEKGQTVTLRCDPISGHDNLYWYRRVMGKEIKFLLHFVKESKQDESGMPNNRFLAERTGGTYSTLKVQPAELEDSGVYFCASSQVGGLNIQYFGAGTRLSVL.

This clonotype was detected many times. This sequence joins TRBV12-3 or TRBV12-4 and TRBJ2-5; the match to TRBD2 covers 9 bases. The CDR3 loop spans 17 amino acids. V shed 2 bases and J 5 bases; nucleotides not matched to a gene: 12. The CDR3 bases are TGTGCCAGCAGTTTAATACCATCGCGGGAGGGCCATGAGACCCAGTACTTC. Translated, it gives CASSLIPSREGHETQYF.

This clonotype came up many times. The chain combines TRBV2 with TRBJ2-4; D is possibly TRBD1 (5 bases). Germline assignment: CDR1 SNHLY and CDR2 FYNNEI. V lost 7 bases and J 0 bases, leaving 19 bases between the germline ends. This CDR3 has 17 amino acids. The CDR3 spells CASKPGKGFGAKNIQYF. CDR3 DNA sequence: TGTGCCAGCAAGCCAGGGAAGGGTTTCGGAGCCAAAAACATTCAGTACTTC.

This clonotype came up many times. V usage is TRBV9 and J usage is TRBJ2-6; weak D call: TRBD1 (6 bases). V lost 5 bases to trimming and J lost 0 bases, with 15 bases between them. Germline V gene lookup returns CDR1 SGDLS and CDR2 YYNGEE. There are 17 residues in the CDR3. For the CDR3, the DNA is TGTGCCAGCAGTCCCATAGGGGGATCCTCTGGGGCCAACGTCCTGACTTTC. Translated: CASSPIGGSSGANVLTF.

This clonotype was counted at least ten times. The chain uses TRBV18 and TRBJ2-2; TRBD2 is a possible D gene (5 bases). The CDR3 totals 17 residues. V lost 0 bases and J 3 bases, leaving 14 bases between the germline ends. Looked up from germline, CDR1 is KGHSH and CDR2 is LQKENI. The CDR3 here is CASSPPPGWADTGELFF. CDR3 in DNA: TGTGCCAGCTCACCACCGCCGGGGTGGGCGGACACCGGGGAGCTGTTTTTT.

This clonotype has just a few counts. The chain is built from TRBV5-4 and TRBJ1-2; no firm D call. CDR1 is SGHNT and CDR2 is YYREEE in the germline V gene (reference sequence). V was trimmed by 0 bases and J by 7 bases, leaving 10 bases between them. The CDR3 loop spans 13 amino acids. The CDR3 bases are TGTGCCAGCAGCTTGGCCAAGGGTTTTGGCTACACCTTC. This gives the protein CASSLAKGFGYTF. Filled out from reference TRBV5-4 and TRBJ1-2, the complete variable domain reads ETGVTQSPTHLIKTRGQQVTLRCSSQSGHNTVSWYQQALGQGPQFIFQYYREEENGRGNFPPRFSGLQFPNYSSELNVNALELDDSALYLCASSLAKGFGYTFGSGTRLTVV.

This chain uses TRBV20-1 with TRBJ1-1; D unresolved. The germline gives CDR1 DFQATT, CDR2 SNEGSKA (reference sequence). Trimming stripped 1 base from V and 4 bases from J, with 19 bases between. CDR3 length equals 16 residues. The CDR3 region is CSARGNDAAMGTEAFF. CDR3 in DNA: TGCAGTGCTAGAGGTAATGACGCAGCGATGGGCACTGAAGCTTTCTTT.

DNA of the CDR3: TGTGCCAGCAGCCGACAGGGGCGGGGGTACGAGCAGTACTTC. This gives the protein CASSRQGRGYEQYF. This sequence joins TRBV11-2 and TRBJ2-7; possible D gene TRBD1, 8 bases. Trimming pared 5 bases from V and 4 bases from J, leaving 15 bases between. CDR1 and CDR2 (germline): SGHAT, FQNNGV. The CDR3 sequence is 14 residues long.